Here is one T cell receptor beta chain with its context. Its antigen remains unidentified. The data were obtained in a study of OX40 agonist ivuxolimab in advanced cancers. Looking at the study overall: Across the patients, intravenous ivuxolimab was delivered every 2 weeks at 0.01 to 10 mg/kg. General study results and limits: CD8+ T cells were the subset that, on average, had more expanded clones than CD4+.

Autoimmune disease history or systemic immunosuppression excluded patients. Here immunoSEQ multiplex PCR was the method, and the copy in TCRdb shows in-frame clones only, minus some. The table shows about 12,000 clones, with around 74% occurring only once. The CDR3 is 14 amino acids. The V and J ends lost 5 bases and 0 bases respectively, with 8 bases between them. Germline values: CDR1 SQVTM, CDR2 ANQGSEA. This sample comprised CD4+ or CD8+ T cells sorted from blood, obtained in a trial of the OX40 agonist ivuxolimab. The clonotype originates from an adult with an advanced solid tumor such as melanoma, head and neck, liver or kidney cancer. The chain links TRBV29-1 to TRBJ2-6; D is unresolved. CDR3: CSVRLNSGANVLTF. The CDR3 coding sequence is TGCAGCGTTCGACTGAACTCTGGGGCCAACGTCCTGACTTTC.